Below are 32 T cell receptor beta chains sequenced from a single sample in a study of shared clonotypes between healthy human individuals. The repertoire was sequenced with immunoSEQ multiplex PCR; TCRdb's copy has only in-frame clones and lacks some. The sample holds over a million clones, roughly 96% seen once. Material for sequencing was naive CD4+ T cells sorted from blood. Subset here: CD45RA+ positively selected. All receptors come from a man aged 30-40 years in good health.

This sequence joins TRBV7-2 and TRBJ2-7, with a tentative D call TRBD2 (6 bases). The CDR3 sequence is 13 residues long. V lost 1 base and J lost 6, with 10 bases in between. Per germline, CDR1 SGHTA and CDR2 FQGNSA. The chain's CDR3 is CASSLDGRGEQYF. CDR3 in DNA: TGTGCCAGCAGCTTAGACGGGAGAGGCGAGCAGTACTTC.

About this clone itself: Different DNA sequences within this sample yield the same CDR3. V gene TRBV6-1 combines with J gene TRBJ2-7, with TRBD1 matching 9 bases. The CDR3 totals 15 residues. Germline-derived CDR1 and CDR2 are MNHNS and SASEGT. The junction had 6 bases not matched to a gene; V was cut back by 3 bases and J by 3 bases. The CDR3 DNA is TGTGCCAGCAGTGAGGCCGGGACAGGGTTCTACGAGCAGTACTTC. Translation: CASSEAGTGFYEQYF.

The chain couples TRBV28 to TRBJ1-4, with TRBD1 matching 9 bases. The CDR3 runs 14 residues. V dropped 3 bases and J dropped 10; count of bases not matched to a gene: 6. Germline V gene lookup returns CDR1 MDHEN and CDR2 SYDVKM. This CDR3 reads CASSLDRGGGKLFF. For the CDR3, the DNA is TGTGCCAGCAGTTTGGACAGGGGAGGAGGAAAACTGTTTTTT.

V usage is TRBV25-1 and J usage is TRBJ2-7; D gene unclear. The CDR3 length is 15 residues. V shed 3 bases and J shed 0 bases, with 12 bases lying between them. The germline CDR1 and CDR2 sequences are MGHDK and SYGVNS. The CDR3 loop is CASSDSAKSSYEQYF. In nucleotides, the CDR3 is TGTGCCAGCAGTGACTCGGCTAAGAGCTCCTACGAGCAGTACTTC.

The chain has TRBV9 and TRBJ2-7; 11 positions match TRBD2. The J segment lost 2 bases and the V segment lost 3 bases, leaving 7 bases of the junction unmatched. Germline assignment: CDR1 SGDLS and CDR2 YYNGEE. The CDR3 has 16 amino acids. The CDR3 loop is CASSAGLAGQTYEQYF. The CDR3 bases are TGTGCCAGCAGCGCCGGACTAGCGGGCCAGACCTACGAGCAGTACTTC.

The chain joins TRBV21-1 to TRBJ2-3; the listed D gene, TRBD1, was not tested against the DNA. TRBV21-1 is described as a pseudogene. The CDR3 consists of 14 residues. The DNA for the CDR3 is TGTGCCAGCGTAGGGGGACCTGGGGCAGATACGCAGTATTTT. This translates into CASVGGPGADTQYF.

CDR3 sequence (DNA): TGTGCCAGCAGCTTTAGTCTAGCGGGAGGGAATGAGCAGTTCTTC. Translating it yields CASSFSLAGGNEQFF. The chain joins TRBV7-3 to TRBJ2-1, with 12 bases that match TRBD2. V was clipped by 3 bases and J by 7 bases; unmatched bases: 4. This CDR3 has 15 amino acids. From germline, CDR1 is SGHTA and CDR2 FQGTGA.

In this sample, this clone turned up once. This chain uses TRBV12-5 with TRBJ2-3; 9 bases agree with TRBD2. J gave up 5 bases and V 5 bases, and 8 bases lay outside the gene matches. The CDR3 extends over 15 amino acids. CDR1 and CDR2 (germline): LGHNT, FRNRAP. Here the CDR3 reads CASGRSGRMGDTQYF. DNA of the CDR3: TGTGCTAGTGGTCGCAGCGGGAGGATGGGAGATACGCAGTATTTT.

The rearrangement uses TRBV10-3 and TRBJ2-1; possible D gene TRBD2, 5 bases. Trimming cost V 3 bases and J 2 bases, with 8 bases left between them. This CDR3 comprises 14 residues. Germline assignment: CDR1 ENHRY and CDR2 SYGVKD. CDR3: CAISESGTYNEQFF. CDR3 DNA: TGTGCCATCAGTGAAAGCGGCACCTACAATGAGCAGTTCTTC.

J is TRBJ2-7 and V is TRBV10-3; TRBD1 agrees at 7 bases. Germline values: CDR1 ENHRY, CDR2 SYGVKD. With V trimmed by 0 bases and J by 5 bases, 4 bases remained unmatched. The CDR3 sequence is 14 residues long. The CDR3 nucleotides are TGTGCCATCAGTGAGTCTAACAGGGGTCACGAGCAGTACTTC. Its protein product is CAISESNRGHEQYF.

The CDR3 sequence is CASSPSRSTDTQYF. The CDR3 nucleotides are TGTGCCAGCAGTCCTTCGCGGAGCACAGATACGCAGTATTTT. This rearrangement joins TRBV28 to TRBJ2-3; D gene ambiguous. The germline V gene encodes CDR1 MDHEN and CDR2 SYDVKM. This CDR3 is 14 amino acids long. Trimming removed 5 bases from V and 0 bases from J, with 9 bases in between. Looking up the rest from reference TRBV28 and TRBJ2-3 gives the full variable domain: DVKVTQSSRYLVKRTGEKVFLECVQDMDHENMFWYRQDPGLGLRLIYFSYDVKMKEKGDIPEGYSVSREKKERFSLILESASTNQTSMYLCASSPSRSTDTQYFGPGTRLTVL.

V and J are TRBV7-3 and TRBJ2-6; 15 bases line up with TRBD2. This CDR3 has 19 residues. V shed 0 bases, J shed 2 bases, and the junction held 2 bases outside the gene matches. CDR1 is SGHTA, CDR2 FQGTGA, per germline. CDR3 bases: TGTGCCAGCAGCTTAACTCGGACTAGCGGGAGGGCTGGGGCCAACGTCCTGACTTTC. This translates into CASSLTRTSGRAGANVLTF. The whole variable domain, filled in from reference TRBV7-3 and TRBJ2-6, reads GAGVSQTPSNKVTEKGKYVELRCDPISGHTALYWYRQSLGQGPEFLIYFQGTGAADDSGLPNDRFFAVRPEGSVSTLKIQRTERGDSAVYLCASSLTRTSGRAGANVLTFGAGSRLTVL.

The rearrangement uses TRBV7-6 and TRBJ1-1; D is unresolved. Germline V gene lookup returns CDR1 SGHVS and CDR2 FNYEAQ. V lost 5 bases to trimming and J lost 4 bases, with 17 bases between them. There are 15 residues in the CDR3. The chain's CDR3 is CASSVEVEGSTEAFF. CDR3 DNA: TGTGCCAGCAGCGTAGAGGTTGAGGGAAGCACTGAAGCTTTCTTT.

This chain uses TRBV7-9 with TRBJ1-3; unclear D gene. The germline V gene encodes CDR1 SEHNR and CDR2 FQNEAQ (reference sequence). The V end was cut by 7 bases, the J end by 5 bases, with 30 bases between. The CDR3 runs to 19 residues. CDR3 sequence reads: CASTTRAGVSLTTRNTIYF. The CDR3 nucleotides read TGTGCCAGCACCACACGGGCAGGCGTATCCCTTACTACCCGAAACACCATATATTTT.

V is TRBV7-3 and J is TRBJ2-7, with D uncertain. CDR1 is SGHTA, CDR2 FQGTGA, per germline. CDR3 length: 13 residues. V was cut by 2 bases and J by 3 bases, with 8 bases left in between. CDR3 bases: TGTGCCAGCAGCTTATTTTCGGGCTACGAGCAGTACTTC. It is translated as CASSLFSGYEQYF.

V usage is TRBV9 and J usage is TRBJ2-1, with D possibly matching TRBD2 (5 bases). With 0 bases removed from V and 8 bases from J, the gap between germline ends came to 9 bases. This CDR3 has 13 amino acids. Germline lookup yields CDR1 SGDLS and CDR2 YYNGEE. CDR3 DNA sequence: TGTGCCAGCAGCGTAGGGACTGTCGATGAGCAGTTCTTC. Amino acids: CASSVGTVDEQFF. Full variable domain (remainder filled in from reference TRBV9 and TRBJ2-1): DSGVTQTPKHLITATGQRVTLRCSPRSGDLSVYWYQQSLDQGLQFLIQYYNGEERAKGNILERFSAQQFPDLHSELNLSSLELGDSALYFCASSVGTVDEQFFGPGTRLTVL.

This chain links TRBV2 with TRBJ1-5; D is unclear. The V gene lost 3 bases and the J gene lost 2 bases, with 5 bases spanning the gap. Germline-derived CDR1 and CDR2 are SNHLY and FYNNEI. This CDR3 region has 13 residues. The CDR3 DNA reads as TGTGCCAGCAGTGAGTACCGCAATCAGCCCCAGCATTTT. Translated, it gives CASSEYRNQPQHF. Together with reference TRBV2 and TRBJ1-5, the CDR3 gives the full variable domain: EPEVTQTPSHQVTQMGQEVILRCVPISNHLYFYWYRQILGQKVEFLVSFYNNEISEKSEIFDDQFSVERPDGSNFTLKIRSTKLEDSAMYFCASSEYRNQPQHFGDGTRLSIL.

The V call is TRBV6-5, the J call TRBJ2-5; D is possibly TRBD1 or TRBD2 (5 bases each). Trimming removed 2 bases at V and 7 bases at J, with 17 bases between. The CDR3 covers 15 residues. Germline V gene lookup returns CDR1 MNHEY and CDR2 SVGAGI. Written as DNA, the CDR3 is TGTGCCAGCAGTTACCAAGGGACGTGGGTAGGGACCCAGTACTTC. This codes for CASSYQGTWVGTQYF.

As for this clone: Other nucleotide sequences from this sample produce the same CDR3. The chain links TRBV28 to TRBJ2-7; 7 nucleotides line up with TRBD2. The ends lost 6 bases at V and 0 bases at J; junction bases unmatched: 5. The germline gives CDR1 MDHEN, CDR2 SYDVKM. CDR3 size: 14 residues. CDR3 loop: CASSLGGGSYEQYF. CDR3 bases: TGTGCCAGCAGCCTTGGCGGGGGCTCCTACGAGCAGTACTTC.

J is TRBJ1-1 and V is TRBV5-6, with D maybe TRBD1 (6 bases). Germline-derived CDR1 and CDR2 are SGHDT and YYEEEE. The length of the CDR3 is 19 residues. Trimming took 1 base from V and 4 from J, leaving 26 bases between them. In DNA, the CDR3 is TGTGCCAGCAGCTTGACTCCAGTGTGGGGGCAGGGACTGGGCACTGAAGCTTTCTTT. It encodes CASSLTPVWGQGLGTEAFF.

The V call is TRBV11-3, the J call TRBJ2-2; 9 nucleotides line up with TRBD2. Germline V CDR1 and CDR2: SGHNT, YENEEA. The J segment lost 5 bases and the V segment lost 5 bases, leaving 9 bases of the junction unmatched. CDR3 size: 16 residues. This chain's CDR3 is CASSPEGSGRTGELFF. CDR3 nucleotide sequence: TGTGCCAGCAGCCCTGAGGGAAGCGGGAGGACCGGGGAGCTGTTTTTT.

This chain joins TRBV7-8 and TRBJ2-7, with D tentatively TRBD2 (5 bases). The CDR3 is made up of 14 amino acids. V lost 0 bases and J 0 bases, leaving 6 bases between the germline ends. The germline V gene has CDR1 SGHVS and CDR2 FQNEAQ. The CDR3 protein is CASSLAGNSYEQYF. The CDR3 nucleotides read TGTGCCAGCAGCTTAGCCGGGAACTCCTACGAGCAGTACTTC. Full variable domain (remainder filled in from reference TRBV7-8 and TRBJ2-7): GAGVSQSPRYKVAKRGQDVALRCDPISGHVSLFWYQQALGQGPEFLTYFQNEAQLDKSGLPSDRFFAERPEGSVSTLKIQRTQQEDSAVYLCASSLAGNSYEQYFGPGTRLTVT.

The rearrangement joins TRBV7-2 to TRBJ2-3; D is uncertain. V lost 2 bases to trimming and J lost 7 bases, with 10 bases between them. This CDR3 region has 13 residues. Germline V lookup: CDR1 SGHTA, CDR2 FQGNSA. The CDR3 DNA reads TGTGCCAGCAGCTTAACTGCTGGGAATACGCAGTATTTT. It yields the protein CASSLTAGNTQYF.

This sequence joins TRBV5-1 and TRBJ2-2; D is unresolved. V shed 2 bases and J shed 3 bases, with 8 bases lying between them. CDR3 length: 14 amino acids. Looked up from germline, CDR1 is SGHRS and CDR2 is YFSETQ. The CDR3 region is CASSFSTHTGELFF. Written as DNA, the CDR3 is TGCGCCAGCAGCTTTAGCACCCACACCGGGGAGCTGTTTTTT.

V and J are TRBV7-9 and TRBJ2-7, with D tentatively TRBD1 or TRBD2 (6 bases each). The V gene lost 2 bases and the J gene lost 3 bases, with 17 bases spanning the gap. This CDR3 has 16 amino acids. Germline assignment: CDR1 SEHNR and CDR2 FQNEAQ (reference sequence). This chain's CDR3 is CASSLYLIRGDYEQYF. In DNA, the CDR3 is TGTGCCAGCAGCTTATACCTTATAAGGGGGGACTACGAGCAGTACTTC.

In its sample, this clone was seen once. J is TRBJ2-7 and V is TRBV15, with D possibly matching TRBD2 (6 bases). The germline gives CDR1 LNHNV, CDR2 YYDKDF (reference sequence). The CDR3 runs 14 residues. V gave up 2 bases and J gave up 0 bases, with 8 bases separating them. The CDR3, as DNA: TGTGCCACCAGCAGAAGGACTACCTCCTACGAGCAGTACTTC. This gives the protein CATSRRTTSYEQYF.

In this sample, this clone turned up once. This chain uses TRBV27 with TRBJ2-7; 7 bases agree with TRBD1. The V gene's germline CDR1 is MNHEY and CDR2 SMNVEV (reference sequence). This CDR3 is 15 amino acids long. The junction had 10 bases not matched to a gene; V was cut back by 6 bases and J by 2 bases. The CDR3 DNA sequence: TGTGCCAGCAGCCCTTCGACAGGGTTTCCCTACGAGCAGTACTTC. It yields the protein CASSPSTGFPYEQYF.

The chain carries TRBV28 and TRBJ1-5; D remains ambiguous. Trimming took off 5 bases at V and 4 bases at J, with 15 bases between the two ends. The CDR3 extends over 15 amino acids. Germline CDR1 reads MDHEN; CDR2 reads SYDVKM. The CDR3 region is CASSPTARRNQPQHF. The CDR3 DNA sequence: TGTGCCAGCAGTCCGACCGCCCGGAGGAATCAGCCCCAGCATTTT.

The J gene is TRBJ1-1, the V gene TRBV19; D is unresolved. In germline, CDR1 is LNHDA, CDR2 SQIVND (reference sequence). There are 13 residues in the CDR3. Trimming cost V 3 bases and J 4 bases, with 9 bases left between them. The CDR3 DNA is TGTGCCAGTAGTATCCGCGACCGCACTGAAGCTTTCTTT. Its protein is CASSIRDRTEAFF.

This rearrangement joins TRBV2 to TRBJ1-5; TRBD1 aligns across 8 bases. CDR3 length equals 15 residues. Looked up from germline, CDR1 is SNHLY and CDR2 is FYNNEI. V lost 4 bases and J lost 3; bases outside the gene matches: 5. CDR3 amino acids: CASSVQTGDNQPQHF. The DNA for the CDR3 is TGTGCCAGCAGTGTACAGACAGGGGACAATCAGCCCCAGCATTTT.

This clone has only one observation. In DNA, the CDR3 is TGTGCCAGCAGTTACTCGAGAATCGGCTACGAGCAGTACTTC. As protein: CASSYSRIGYEQYF. The rearrangement uses TRBV6-5 and TRBJ2-7; D unclear. The CDR3 has 14 amino acids. Trimming left V 0 bases short and J 3 bases short, with 9 bases between. Per germline, CDR1 MNHEY and CDR2 SVGAGI.

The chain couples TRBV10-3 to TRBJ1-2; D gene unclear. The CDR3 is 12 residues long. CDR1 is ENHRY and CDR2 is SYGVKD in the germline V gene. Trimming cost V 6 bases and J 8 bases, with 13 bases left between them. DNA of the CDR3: TGTGCCATCAGCTGGACGGAGGAGGGCTACACCTTC. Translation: CAISWTEEGYTF.